This TCR beta chain was recovered during a study of precursors of human CD4 cytotoxic T cells listed by TCRdb under 2018. Concerning the study at large: In total, CD4+ memory subsets from over 13 donors went into the bulk TCR-seq analysis. Sequences for both the TCRalpha and TCRbeta chains came out of the TCR-seq analysis of 14 to 15 donors (table S7).

Sequencing instrument: Illumina MiSeq. The published analysis was carried out like this. The Shannon-Wiener index, computed in VDJtools, was used to measure repertoire diversity. Expanded TCRbeta clonotypes were defined as those with a clonotype frequency of at least 3. Starting from the raw public reads, TCRdb applied fastp trimming at Q25, assembled clones with MiXCR and retained in-frame beta chains. Rows merge per CDR3 protein into single entries with the most common DNA and genes. TCRdb assigned the V and J calls; the authors' analysis was not used. The sample table lists approximately 800 distinct CDR3 sequences, about 17% of them with a count of one. In total, the top ten clones hold about 10% of the sample. On this clonotype itself: Its antigen remains unidentified. Base quality data are lacking; no much larger clone is found one base away.

To test whether a precursor-effector relationship exists among CD4 cytotoxic T cells, bulk UMI-based TCR sequencing was run on four sorted CD4+ memory subsets: TCM, TEM, IL-7Rhigh TEMRA, and IL-7R- TEMRA. The cells came from peripheral blood mononuclear cells that had been isolated from human blood. The CDR3 spans 14 residues, from the cysteine through the phenylalanine. Only CDR3 DNA is held: 42 bases, read in frame from base 1. V drops 5 bases and J drops 2 bases, leaving 13 bases in between. The germline V gene sets CDR1 to SGHRS and CDR2 to YFSETQ. The research as a whole found: According to the authors, an observational design in humans cannot definitively determine the direction of differentiation between precursor and effector cells. Compared with TCM and TEM subsets, the IL-7Rhigh and IL-7R- TEMRA subsets had more restricted TCR repertoires, with lower diversity and more expanded clonotypes. Expanded effector clonotypes made up a larger fraction of IL-7Rhigh TEMRA clonotypes than of TEM or TCM clonotypes. Only about 95% of the 14 donors were included in some bulk TCR-seq comparisons, suggesting that not every subset was available for every donor.

The sequenced sample consisted of memory CD4+ T cells from blood (PBMCs). The sequence is built from TRBV5-1 and TRBJ2-5; perhaps TRBD2 is the D gene, with 5 bases matching. The TCR sequence derives from a human donor in good health. The CDR3 reads as follows: CASRPAERQETQYF. The DNA sequence is TGCGCCAGCAGACCGGCGGAGCGGCAAGAGACCCAGTACTTC. The full variable domain, completed from the reference TRBV5-1 and TRBJ2-5 proteins outside the CDR3, reads KAGVTQTPRYLIKTRGQQVTLSCSPISGHRSVSWYQQTPGQGLQFLFEYFSETQRNKGNFPGRFSGRQFSNSRSEMNVSTLELGDSALYLCASRPAERQETQYFGPGTRLLVL.